The TCR beta chain under discussion was sequenced for a study of response to subunit inactivated influenza vaccine. Via MiXCR, TCRdb re-called the RT-PCR reads, giving one row per CDR3 protein. The repertoire holds around 790,000 distinct CDR3 sequences, with around 20% as singletons. V shed 7 bases and J 4 bases; nucleotides not matched to a gene: 3. Germline-derived CDR1 and CDR2 are MNHEY and SMNVEV (reference sequence). CDR3 length equals 12 residues. The table lists this clonotype with many counts. This rearrangement joins TRBV27 to TRBJ2-7, with 8 bases fitting TRBD1. The TCR originated in a man aged 50-60 years who received an inactivated influenza vaccine. Sample: PBMCs from blood, taken 4 to 6 days after vaccination. The CDR3 region has the DNA TGTGCCAGCAAGCAGGGGGCGTACGAGCAGTACTTC. This codes for CASKQGAYEQYF.